Each of the 18 T cell receptor beta chains below was sequenced from the same sample in a study of cytomegalovirus exposure and HLA in healthy donors (TCRdb year 2017). The protocol used for the library was the immunoSEQ multiplex PCR assay. For the multiplex PCR, a mixture combining 60 forward primers for TCR Vbeta segments and 13 reverse primers for TCR Jbeta segments was used. TCRdb limited this immuneACCESS table to in-frame rearrangements with V and J called. A share of clones is missing; checked studies link under half to unresolved V genes, and the rest is unexplained. Across this sample there are 200,000 or so clones, with 87% seen only once. Around 1.2% of the sample is held by the ten biggest clonotypes. Source material: PBMCs. Receptors were obtained from a man aged 30-40 years in good health and CMV-seronegative.

A word on this clone: An end of the junction does not agree with germline; a read error may underlie this. V and J are TRBV27 and TRBJ2-7; possible D gene TRBD1, 6 bases. Germline lookup yields CDR1 MNHEY and CDR2 SMNVEV (reference sequence). The CDR3 extends over 13 amino acids. Written as DNA, the CDR3 is TGTGCCAGTAGTTCGACAGGTTTGTACGAGCAGTACTTC. It codes for CASSSTGLYEQYF.

The chain combines TRBV18 with TRBJ1-2; no firm D call. V dropped 4 bases and J dropped 6 bases, with 12 bases sitting between them. CDR1 and CDR2 from the germline V gene are KGHSH and LQKENI. The CDR3 is 13 residues long. CDR3 loop: CASSRAELNGYTF. CDR3 sequence (DNA): TGTGCCAGCTCACGGGCAGAGCTAAATGGCTACACCTTC.

This chain joins TRBV18 and TRBJ1-6; D may be TRBD1 (6 bases). CDR3 length: 15 residues. V was clipped by 4 bases and J by 8 bases, with 15 bases between them. The germline CDR1 and CDR2 sequences are KGHSH and LQKENI. CDR3: CASSQDHREYSPLHF. DNA of the CDR3: TGTGCCAGCTCACAGGATCACAGGGAATATTCACCCCTCCACTTT.

This chain connects TRBV7-2 to TRBJ2-2; D might be TRBD2 (5 bases). CDR1 and CDR2 (germline): SGHTA, FQGNSA. V was clipped by 5 bases and J by 1 base, with 17 bases between them. The CDR3 is 17 residues long. The CDR3 is CASSKRSGWENTGELFF. In DNA, the CDR3 is TGTGCCAGCAGCAAAAGGTCGGGGTGGGAGAACACCGGGGAGCTGTTTTTT. Variable domain in full (rest from reference TRBV7-2 and TRBJ2-2): GAGVSQSPSNKVTEKGKDVELRCDPISGHTALYWYRQSLGQGLEFLIYFQGNSAPDKSGLPSDRFSAERTGGSVSTLTIQRTQQEDSAVYLCASSKRSGWENTGELFFGEGSRLTVL.

The rearrangement links TRBV19 to TRBJ2-3; 8 nucleotides align to TRBD2. This CDR3 comprises 15 residues. The junction had 5 bases not matched to a gene; V was cut back by 6 bases and J by 0 bases. In germline, CDR1 is LNHDA, CDR2 SQIVND (reference sequence). The CDR3 reads CASSSGTRSTDTQYF. CDR3 nucleotide sequence: TGTGCCAGTAGCTCCGGGACTAGAAGCACAGATACGCAGTATTTT.

This rearrangement joins TRBV11-3 to TRBJ2-3, with D possibly TRBD2 on 7 matching bases. This CDR3 has 17 residues. Germline V gene sequence: CDR1 SGHNT, CDR2 YENEEA. V was cut by 5 bases and J by 4 bases, with 22 bases left in between. The DNA of the CDR3 is TGTGCCAGCAGCGGGGGGGCCCCATGGGATAGGCCAGATACGCAGTATTTT. The encoded protein is CASSGGAPWDRPDTQYF.

This clone has a single count. This chain connects TRBV6-5 to TRBJ1-4, with D uncertain. This CDR3 has 15 amino acids. Germline values: CDR1 MNHEY, CDR2 SVGAGI. Trimming cost V 0 bases and J 8 bases, with 13 bases left between them. This chain's CDR3 is CASSYSGNRGEKLFF. CDR3 in DNA: TGTGCCAGCAGTTACTCCGGGAATAGAGGGGAAAAACTGTTTTTT.

This clone was recorded only once. The rearrangement links TRBV6-5 to TRBJ1-1; D is ambiguous. Between the trimmed V and J ends, which lost 6 bases and 11 bases, there was a span of 19 bases. CDR3 length equals 13 residues. Germline V gives CDR1 MNHEY, CDR2 SVGAGI. This CDR3 is CASSRGVGSWAFF. The CDR3 DNA reads TGTGCCAGCAGCCGCGGGGTGGGCAGTTGGGCTTTCTTT.

The V call is TRBV4-1, the J call TRBJ2-3; 8 positions agree with TRBD2. Germline V gene data show CDR1 as MGHRA and CDR2 as YSYEKL. The CDR3 spans 16 residues. Trimming took 5 bases from V and 2 from J; bases not matched to a gene: 9. The CDR3 region is CASSSLAGQNTDTQYF. Written as DNA, the CDR3 is TGCGCCAGCAGCTCTCTAGCGGGCCAGAACACAGATACGCAGTATTTT.

V gene TRBV28 combines with J gene TRBJ2-3, with D perhaps matching TRBD2 (5 bases). The V and J ends lost 3 bases and 5 bases respectively, with 18 bases between them. The germline V gene has CDR1 MDHEN and CDR2 SYDVKM. The length of the CDR3 is 16 residues. The chain's CDR3 is CASSLVQPARGDTQYF. CDR3 nucleotides: TGTGCCAGCAGTTTGGTCCAGCCCGCCCGGGGAGATACGCAGTATTTT.

The chain recombines TRBV10-3 with TRBJ1-2, with D maybe TRBD1 (6 bases). The V gene's germline CDR1 is ENHRY and CDR2 SYGVKD. The germline V and J ends were trimmed by 0 bases and 7 bases, with 15 bases remaining between them. The CDR3 is made up of 15 amino acids. The CDR3 loop reads CAISESGRGPFGYTF. In DNA form, the CDR3 reads TGTGCCATCAGTGAGTCTGGCAGGGGACCTTTTGGCTACACCTTC.

The V and J genes are TRBV6-5 and TRBJ2-7; D unresolved. Germline CDR1 is MNHEY and CDR2 is SVGAGI. This CDR3 spans 12 amino acids. Trimming took off 2 bases at V and 4 bases at J, with 6 bases between the two ends. The CDR3 DNA is TGTGCCAGCAGTTACAACAGTTACGAGCAGTACTTC. This sequence encodes CASSYNSYEQYF.

V gene TRBV7-8 combines with J gene TRBJ1-5; D is unresolved. Germline loops: CDR1 SGHVS, CDR2 FQNEAQ. V lost 1 base to trimming and J lost 2 bases, with 12 bases between them. The CDR3 length is 16 residues. As DNA, the CDR3 is TGTGCCAGCAGCTTAGTAGGCCAGGCTCGCAATCAGCCCCAGCATTTT. It translates to CASSLVGQARNQPQHF. Looking up the rest from reference TRBV7-8 and TRBJ1-5 gives the full variable domain: GAGVSQSPRYKVAKRGQDVALRCDPISGHVSLFWYQQALGQGPEFLTYFQNEAQLDKSGLPSDRFFAERPEGSVSTLKIQRTQQEDSAVYLCASSLVGQARNQPQHFGDGTRLSIL.

The chain joins TRBV28 to TRBJ1-1, with D uncertain. Deletions cut 2 bases from V and 5 bases from J, with 12 bases between. Germline CDR1 reads MDHEN; CDR2 reads SYDVKM. This CDR3 has 14 residues. CDR3 sequence: CASSLGPSRTEAFF. The DNA for the CDR3 is TGTGCCAGCAGTTTAGGGCCCTCCAGAACTGAAGCTTTCTTT.

The rearrangement links TRBV6-5 to TRBJ1-1; no reliable D call. Trimming removed 7 bases at V and 1 base at J, with 13 bases between. The CDR3 length is 14 residues. Germline lookup yields CDR1 MNHEY and CDR2 SVGAGI. Written as DNA, the CDR3 is TGTGCCAGCACCACTATTGGGAGGAACACTGAAGCTTTCTTT. Its protein product is CASTTIGRNTEAFF.

The rearrangement joins TRBV25-1 to TRBJ2-5; 7 bases agree with TRBD1. The end of the DNA is better explained by TRBJ2-7, so the J call may be wrong. CDR1 and CDR2 (germline): MGHDK, SYGVNS. The CDR3 consists of 15 residues. CDR3 sequence: CASNKPSGTAYEQYF. The CDR3 DNA reads TGTGCCAGCAACAAGCCCTCCGGGACAGCCTACGAGCAGTACTTC.

J is TRBJ2-1 and V is TRBV2; tentatively, D is TRBD1 (5 bases). The CDR3 spans 15 residues. Germline V gene data show CDR1 as SNHLY and CDR2 as FYNNEI. Trimming cost V 1 base and J 2 bases, with 9 bases left between them. In DNA form, the CDR3 reads TGTGCCAGCAGTGAAGAGGGCAGGGCCTACAATGAGCAGTTCTTC. Its translation: CASSEEGRAYNEQFF.

This chain links TRBV11-2 with TRBJ2-5; TRBD2 agrees at 13 bases. V lost 5 bases to trimming and J lost 3 bases; unmatched junction nucleotides: 3. This CDR3 is 15 amino acids long. The germline gives CDR1 SGHAT, CDR2 FQNNGV. The CDR3 DNA reads TGTGCCAGCAGCCAGGGACTAGCGGGAAAAGAGACCCAGTACTTC. Translated, it gives CASSQGLAGKETQYF.